What follows describes a single T cell receptor (beta chain). The CDR3 runs to 16 residues. Germline values: CDR1 SGDLS, CDR2 YYNGEE. The V end lost 0 bases, the J end lost 0 bases, and 10 bases lay between the germline ends. This record comes from a study of blood T cell repertoires in COVID-19. Here immunoSEQ multiplex PCR was the method, and the copy in TCRdb shows in-frame clones only, minus some. This table has some 300,000 clones, 88% appearing once. This receptor was obtained from a woman between 25 and 40 years old who had recovered from COVID-19. Specimen: PBMCs or T cells enriched from blood (not recorded which). The chain recombines TRBV9 with TRBJ1-3, with D possibly matching TRBD1 (6 bases). The CDR3 coding sequence is TGTGCCAGCAGCGTAGAGGGACAAATCTCTGGAAACACCATATATTTT. Its protein is CASSVEGQISGNTIYF.